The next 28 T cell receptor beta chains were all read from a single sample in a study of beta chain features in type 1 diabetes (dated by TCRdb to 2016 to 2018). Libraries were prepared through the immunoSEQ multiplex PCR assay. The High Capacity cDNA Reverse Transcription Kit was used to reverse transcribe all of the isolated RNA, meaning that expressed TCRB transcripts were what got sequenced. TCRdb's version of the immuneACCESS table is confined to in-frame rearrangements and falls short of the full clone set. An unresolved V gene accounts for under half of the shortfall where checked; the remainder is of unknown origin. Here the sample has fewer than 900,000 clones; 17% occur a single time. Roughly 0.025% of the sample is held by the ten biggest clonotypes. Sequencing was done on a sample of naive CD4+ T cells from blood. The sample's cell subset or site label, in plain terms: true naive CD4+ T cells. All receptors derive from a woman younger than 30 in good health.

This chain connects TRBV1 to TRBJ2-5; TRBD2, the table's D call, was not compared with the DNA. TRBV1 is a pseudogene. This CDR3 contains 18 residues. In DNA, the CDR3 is TGCACCAGCAGCCCAAGTGAAGGACTTCCAGCCAGTCAAGAGACCCAGTACTTC. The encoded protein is CTSSPSEGLPASQETQYF.

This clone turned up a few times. In DNA form, the CDR3 reads TGCAGTGCTAGCCGACAGGGCGGCAAGTACTTC. This codes for CSASRQGGKYF. The chain uses TRBV20-1 and TRBJ2-7; TRBD1 aligns across 7 bases. With V trimmed by 3 bases and J by 11 bases, 7 bases remained unmatched. This CDR3 has 11 residues. Per germline, CDR1 DFQATT and CDR2 SNEGSKA (reference sequence).

The CDR3 DNA follows: TGTGCCAGCAGCGTAGCCCCGGGACGACAAGAGACCCAGTACTTC. Translating it yields CASSVAPGRQETQYF. This sequence joins TRBV9 and TRBJ2-5; D tentatively reads TRBD1 or TRBD2 (5 bases each). With 0 bases removed from V and 2 bases from J, the gap between germline ends came to 11 bases. The germline V gene has CDR1 SGDLS and CDR2 YYNGEE. This CDR3 comprises 15 residues.

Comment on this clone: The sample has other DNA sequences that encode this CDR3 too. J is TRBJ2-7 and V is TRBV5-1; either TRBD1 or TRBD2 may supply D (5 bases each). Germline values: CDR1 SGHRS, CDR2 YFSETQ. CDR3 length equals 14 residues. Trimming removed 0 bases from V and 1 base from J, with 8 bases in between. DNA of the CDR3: TGCGCCAGCAGCTTGGGGGACGGTTCCTACGAGCAGTACTTC. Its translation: CASSLGDGSYEQYF.

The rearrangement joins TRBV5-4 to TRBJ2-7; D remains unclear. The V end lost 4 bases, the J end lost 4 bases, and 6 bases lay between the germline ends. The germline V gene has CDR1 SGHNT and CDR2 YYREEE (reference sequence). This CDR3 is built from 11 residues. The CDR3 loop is CASSVGYEQYF. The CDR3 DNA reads TGTGCCAGCAGCGTGGGGTACGAGCAGTACTTC.

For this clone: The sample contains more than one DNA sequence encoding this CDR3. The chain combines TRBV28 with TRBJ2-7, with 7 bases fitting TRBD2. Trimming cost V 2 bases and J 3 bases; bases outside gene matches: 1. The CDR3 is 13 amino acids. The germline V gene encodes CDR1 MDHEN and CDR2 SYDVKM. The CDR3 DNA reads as TGTGCCAGCAGTTTACCGGGGGGCTACGAGCAGTACTTC. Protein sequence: CASSLPGGYEQYF.

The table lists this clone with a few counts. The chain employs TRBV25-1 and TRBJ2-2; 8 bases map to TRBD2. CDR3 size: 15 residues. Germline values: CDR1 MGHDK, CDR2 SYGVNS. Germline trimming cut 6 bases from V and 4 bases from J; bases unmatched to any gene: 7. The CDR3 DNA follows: TGTGCCAGCAGCGGTAATAGCGGGATCACCGGGGAGCTGTTTTTT. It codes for CASSGNSGITGELFF.

CDR3 protein: CASSAGRNNEQFF. CDR3 bases: TGTGCCAGCAGTGCAGGGAGAAACAATGAGCAGTTCTTC. The chain is built from TRBV28 and TRBJ2-1, with D perhaps given as TRBD1 or TRBD2 (5 bases each). Germline V gives CDR1 MDHEN, CDR2 SYDVKM. This CDR3 comprises 13 residues. Trimming took 5 bases from V and 5 from J, leaving 10 bases between them.

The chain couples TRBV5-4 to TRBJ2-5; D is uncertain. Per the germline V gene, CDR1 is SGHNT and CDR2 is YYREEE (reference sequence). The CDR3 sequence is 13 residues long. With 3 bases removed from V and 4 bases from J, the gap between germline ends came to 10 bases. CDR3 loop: CASSSTTRETQYF. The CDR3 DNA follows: TGTGCCAGCAGCTCTACCACACGAGAGACCCAGTACTTC.

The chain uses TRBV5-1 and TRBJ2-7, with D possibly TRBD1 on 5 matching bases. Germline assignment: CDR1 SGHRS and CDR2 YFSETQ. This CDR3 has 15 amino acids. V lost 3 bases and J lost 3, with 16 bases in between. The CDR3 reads CASSSSPGKGYEQYF. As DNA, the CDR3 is TGCGCCAGCAGCTCCTCGCCAGGGAAAGGCTACGAGCAGTACTTC.

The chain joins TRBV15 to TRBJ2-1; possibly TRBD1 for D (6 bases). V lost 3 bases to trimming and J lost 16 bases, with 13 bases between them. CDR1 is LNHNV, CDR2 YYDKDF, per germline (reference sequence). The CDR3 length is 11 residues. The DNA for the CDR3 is TGTGCCACCAGCAGTCACGGGACACTTTTCTTC. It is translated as CATSSHGTLFF.

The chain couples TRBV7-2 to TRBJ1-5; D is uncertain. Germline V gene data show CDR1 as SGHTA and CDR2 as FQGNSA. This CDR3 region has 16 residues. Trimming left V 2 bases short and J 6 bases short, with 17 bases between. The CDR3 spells CASSLMAGWSSQPQHF. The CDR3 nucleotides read TGTGCCAGCAGCTTAATGGCTGGGTGGAGTTCTCAGCCCCAGCATTTT.

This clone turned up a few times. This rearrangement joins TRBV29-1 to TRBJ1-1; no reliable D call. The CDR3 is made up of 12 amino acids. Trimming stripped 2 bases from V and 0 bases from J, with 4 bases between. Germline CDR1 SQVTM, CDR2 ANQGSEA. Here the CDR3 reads CSVERLNTEAFF. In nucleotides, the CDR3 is TGCAGCGTTGAAAGACTGAACACTGAAGCTTTCTTT.

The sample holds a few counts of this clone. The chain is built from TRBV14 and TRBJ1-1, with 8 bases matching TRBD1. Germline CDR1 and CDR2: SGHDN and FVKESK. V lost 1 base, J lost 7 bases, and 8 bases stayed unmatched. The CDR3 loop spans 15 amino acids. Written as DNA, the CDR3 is TGTGCCAGCAGCCAAGCCCACAGGGGGGGAGGTGAAGCTTTCTTT. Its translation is CASSQAHRGGGEAFF.

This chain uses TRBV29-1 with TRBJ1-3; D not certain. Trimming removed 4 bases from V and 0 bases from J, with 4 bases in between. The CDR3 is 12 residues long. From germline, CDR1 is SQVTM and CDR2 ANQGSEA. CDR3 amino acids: CSVANSGNTIYF. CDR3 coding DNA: TGCAGCGTTGCCAACTCTGGAAACACCATATATTTT.

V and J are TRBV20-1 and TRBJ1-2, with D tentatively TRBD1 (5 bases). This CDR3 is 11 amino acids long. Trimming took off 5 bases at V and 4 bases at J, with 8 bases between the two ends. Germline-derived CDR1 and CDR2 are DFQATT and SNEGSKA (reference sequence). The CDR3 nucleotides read TGCAGTGCTCAGGGCCTCTATGGCTACACCTTC. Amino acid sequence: CSAQGLYGYTF.

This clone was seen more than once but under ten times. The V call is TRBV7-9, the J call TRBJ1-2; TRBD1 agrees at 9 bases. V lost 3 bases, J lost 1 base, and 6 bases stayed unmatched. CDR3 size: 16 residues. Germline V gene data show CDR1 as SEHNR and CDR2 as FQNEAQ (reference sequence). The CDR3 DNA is TGTGCCAGCAGCTTCGGACAGGGGTTCGGTAACTATGGCTACACCTTC. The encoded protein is CASSFGQGFGNYGYTF.

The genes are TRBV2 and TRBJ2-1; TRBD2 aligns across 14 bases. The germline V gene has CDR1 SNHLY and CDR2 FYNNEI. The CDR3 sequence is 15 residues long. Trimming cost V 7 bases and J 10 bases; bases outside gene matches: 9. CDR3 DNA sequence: TGTGCCAGCACTCCGGGACTAGCGGGAGCATGGGAGCAGTTCTTC. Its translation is CASTPGLAGAWEQFF.

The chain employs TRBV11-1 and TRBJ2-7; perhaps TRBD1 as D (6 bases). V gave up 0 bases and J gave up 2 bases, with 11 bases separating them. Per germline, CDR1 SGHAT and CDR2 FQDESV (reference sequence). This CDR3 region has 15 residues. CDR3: CASSLAGEGAYEQYF. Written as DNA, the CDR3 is TGTGCCAGCAGCTTAGCGGGAGAGGGGGCCTACGAGCAGTACTTC.

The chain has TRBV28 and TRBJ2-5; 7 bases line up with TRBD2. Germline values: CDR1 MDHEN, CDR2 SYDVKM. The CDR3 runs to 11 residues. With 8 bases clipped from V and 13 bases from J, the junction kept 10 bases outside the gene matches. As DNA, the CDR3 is TGTGCCAGCTCTTGGGGCAGGGAGGGGTACTTC. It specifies CASSWGREGYF.

The CDR3, as DNA: TGTGCCAGCAGTTACTCTCGGGTTTTAGCCTACGAGCAGTACTTC. Translation gives CASSYSRVLAYEQYF. The chain has TRBV6-5 and TRBJ2-7, with D hard to call. Germline V lookup: CDR1 MNHEY, CDR2 SVGAGI. This CDR3 region has 15 residues. The V gene lost 0 bases and the J gene lost 2 bases, with 11 bases spanning the gap.

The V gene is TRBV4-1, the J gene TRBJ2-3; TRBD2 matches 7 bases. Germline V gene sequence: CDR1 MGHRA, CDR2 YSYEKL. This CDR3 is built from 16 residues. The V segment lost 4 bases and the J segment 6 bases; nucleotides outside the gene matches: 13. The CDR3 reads CASSLGASGLGDTQYF. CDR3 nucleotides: TGCGCCAGCAGCCTCGGGGCTAGCGGACTAGGGGATACGCAGTATTTT.

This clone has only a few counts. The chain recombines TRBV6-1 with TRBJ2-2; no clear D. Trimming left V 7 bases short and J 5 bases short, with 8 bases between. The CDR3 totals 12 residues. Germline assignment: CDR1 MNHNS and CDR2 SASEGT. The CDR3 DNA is TGTGCCAGCATTGAGACTACCGGGGAGCTGTTTTTT. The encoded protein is CASIETTGELFF.

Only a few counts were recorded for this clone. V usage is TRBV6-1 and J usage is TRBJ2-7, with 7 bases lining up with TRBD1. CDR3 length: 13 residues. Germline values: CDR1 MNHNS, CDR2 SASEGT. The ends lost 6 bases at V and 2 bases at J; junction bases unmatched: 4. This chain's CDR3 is CASSLDRPYEQYF. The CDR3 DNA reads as TGTGCCAGCAGCTTGGACAGGCCCTACGAGCAGTACTTC.

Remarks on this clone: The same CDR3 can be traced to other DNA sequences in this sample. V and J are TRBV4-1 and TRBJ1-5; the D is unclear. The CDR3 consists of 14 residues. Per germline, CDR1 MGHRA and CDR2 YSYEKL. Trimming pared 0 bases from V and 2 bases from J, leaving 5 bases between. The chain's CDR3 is CASSQEGGNQPQHF. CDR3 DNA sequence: TGCGCCAGCAGCCAAGAAGGAGGCAATCAGCCCCAGCATTTT.

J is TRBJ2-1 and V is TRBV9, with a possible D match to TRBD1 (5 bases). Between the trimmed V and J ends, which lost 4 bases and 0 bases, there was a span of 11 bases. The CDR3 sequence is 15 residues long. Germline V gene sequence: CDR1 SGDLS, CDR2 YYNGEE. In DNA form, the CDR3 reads TGTGCCAGCAGCCCATATGACAGCTCCTACAATGAGCAGTTCTTC. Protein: CASSPYDSSYNEQFF. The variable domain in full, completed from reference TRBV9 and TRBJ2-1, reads DSGVTQTPKHLITATGQRVTLRCSPRSGDLSVYWYQQSLDQGLQFLIQYYNGEERAKGNILERFSAQQFPDLHSELNLSSLELGDSALYFCASSPYDSSYNEQFFGPGTRLTVL.

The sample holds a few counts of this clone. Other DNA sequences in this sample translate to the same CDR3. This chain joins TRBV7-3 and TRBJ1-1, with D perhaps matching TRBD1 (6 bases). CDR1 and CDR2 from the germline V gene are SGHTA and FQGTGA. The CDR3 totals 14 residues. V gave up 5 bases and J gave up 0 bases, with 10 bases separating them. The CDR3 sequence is CASSPQGMNTEAFF. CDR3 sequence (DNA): TGTGCCAGCAGCCCACAGGGTATGAACACTGAAGCTTTCTTT.

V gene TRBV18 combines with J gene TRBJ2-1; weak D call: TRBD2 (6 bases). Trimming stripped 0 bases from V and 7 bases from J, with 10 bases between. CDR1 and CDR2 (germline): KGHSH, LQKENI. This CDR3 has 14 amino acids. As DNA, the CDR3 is TGTGCCAGCTCACCACCTACTAGCCATAATGAGCAGTTCTTC. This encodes CASSPPTSHNEQFF.